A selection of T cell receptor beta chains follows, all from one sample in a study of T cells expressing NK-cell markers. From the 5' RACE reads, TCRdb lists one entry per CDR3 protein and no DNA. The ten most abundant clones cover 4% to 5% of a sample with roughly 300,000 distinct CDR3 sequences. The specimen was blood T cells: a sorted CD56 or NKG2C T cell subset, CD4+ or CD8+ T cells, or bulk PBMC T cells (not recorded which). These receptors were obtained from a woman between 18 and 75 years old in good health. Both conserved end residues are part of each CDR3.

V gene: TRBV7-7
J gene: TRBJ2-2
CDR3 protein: CASSVDRGRELFF

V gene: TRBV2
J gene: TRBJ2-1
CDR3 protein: CASSGTRSDNEQFF

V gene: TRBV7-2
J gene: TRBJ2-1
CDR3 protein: CASSRSGGRVTYNEQFF

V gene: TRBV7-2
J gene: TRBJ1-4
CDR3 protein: CASKGQAVNEKLFF

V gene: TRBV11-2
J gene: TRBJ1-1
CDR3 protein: CASSFGPLNTEAFF

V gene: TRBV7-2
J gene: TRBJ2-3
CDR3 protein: CASSTRPSGADTQYF

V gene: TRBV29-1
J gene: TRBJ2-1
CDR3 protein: CSVLTSGRNEQFF

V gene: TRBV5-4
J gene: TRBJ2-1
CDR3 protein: CASSLAAGQGAHEQFF

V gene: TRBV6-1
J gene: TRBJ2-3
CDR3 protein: CASSNPSTDTQYF

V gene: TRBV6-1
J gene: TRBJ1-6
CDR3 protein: CASTNKFRGKSPLHF

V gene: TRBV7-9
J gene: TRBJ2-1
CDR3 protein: CASSANSGRRGVF

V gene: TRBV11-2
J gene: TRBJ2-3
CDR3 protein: CASSFRRGVTDTQYF

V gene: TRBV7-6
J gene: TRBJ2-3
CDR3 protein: CASSQGTSFSTDTQYF

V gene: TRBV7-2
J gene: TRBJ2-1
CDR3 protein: CASSFWDLYNEQFF

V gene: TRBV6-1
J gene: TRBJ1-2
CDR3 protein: CASSEVPNYGYTF

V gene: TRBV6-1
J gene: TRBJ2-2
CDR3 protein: CASRSISSNTGELFF

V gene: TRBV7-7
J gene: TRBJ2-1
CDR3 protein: CASSRTRTGRNEQFF

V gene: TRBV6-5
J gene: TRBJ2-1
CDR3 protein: CASSYPPHEQFF

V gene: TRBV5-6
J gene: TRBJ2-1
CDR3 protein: CASSLHELAGVNEQFF

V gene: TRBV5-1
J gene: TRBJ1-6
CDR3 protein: CASSLVGTPNSPLHF

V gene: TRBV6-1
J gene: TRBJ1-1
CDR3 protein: CASSEALLVRKVFF

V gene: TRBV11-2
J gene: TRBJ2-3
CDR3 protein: CASSLGLVFPDTQYF

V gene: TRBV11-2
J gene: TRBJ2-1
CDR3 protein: CASSLSDGGARQFF

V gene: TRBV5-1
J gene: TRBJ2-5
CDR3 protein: CASSKQAEETQYF

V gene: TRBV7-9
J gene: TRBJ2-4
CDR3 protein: CASSLVGRVDIQYF

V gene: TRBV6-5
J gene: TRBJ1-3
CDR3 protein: CASSSDRYSGNTIYF

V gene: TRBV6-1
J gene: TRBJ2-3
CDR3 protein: CASSRPSGGATDTQYF

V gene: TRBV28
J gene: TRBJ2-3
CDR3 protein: CASSPTSVSTDTQYF

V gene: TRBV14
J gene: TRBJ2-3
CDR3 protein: CASSRFRQATDTQYF

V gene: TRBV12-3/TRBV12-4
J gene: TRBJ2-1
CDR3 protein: CASSSQRGNEQFF

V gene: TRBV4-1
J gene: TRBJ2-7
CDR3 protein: CASSQTRGLTTYEQYF

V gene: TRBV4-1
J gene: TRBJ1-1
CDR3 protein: CASSQGPGQGATEAFF

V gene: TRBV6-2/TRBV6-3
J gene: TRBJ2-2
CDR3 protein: CASSYSSWELFF

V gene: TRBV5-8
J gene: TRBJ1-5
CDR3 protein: CASSLALGVGNQPQHF

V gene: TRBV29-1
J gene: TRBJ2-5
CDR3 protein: CSLLGQVRETQYF

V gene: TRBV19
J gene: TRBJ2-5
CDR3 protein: CASSKQGPETQYF

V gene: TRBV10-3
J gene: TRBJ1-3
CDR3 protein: CAISEPGMSNGNTIYF

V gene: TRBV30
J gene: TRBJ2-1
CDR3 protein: CAWTSGRYNEQFF

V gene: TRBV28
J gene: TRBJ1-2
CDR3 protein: CASSFGGDFGTNYGYTF

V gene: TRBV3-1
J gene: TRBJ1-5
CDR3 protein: CASSQTGPNQPQHF

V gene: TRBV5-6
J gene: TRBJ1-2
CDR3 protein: CASSRIRDRGDGYTF

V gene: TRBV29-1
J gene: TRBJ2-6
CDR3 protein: CSVRQMNGANVLTF

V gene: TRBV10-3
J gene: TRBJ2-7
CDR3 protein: CAISPAGAYEQYF

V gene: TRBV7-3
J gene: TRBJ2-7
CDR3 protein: CASGARSYEQYF

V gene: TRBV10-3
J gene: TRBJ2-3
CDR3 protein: CAISHVGHTDTQYF

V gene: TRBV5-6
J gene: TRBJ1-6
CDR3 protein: CASSLERRTNSPLHF

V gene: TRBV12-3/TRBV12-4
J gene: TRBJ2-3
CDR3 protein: CASSPQGVDTQYF

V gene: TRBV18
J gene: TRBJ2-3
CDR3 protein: CASSPTQSGADTQYF

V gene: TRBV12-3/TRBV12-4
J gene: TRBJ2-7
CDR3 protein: CASSASTSGRREQYF